Each of the 30 T cell receptor beta chains below was sequenced from the same sample in a study of shared clonotypes between healthy human individuals. Cells designated naive CD8 were CD45RO-negative and were positively selected for CCR7, with terminally differentiated effector memory CD45RA+ cells excluded. Only in-frame clones appear in the TCRdb table, and some are missing; sequencing was by immunoSEQ multiplex PCR. Found here are under 2,000,000 clones, about 95% of them singletons; the top ten hold under 1.5%. Sequences were obtained from naive CD8+ T cells sorted from blood. The receptors shown here come from a man aged 18 to 30 in good health.

V is TRBV2 and J is TRBJ2-7; 8 bases map to TRBD1. The germline CDR1 and CDR2 sequences are SNHLY and FYNNEI. Unmatched junction bases numbered 7, after V lost 7 bases and J lost 2 bases. CDR3 length equals 14 residues. The CDR3 sequence: CASIGQGFTYEQYF. The CDR3 coding sequence is TGTGCCAGCATTGGACAGGGCTTTACCTACGAGCAGTACTTC.

This sequence joins TRBV4-2 and TRBJ1-3; TRBD1 aligns across 7 bases. The V and J ends lost 3 bases and 10 bases, in that order; junction bases with no gene match: 9. The CDR3 is made up of 14 amino acids. Germline CDR1 and CDR2: LGHNA and YNFKEQ. CDR3 DNA sequence: TGTGCCAGCAGCCAGACAGGGACAGCTAGTACCATATATTTT. It encodes CASSQTGTASTIYF.

The rearrangement links TRBV6-6 to TRBJ2-2, with D unclear. Germline assignment: CDR1 MNHNY and CDR2 SVGAGI (reference sequence). V was clipped by 8 bases and J by 1 base, with 11 bases between them. CDR3 length equals 14 residues. The CDR3 sequence: CASVTTGNTGELFF. The CDR3, as DNA: TGTGCCAGCGTTACTACGGGGAACACCGGGGAGCTGTTTTTT.

This clone was observed once. The chain carries TRBV7-9 and TRBJ2-1, with a possible D match to TRBD2 (5 bases). The germline CDR1 and CDR2 sequences are SEHNR and FQNEAQ (reference sequence). This CDR3 has 15 amino acids. Trimming took off 5 bases at V and 4 bases at J, with 15 bases between the two ends. The CDR3 spells CASSAIRGQYNEQFF. In DNA form, the CDR3 reads TGTGCCAGCAGCGCGATAAGAGGGCAGTACAATGAGCAGTTCTTC.

The chain recombines TRBV6-5 with TRBJ1-4; 7 bases are a match to TRBD1. The CDR3 length is 13 residues. Germline loops: CDR1 MNHEY, CDR2 SVGAGI. The V and J ends lost 5 bases and 3 bases, in that order; junction bases with no gene match: 0. Written as DNA, the CDR3 is TGTGCCAGCAGTGGACAGGCTAATGAAAAACTGTTTTTT. This encodes CASSGQANEKLFF.

This chain joins TRBV6-6 and TRBJ1-2; a possible D gene is TRBD1 (6 bases). This CDR3 contains 16 residues. V gave up 4 bases and J gave up 1 base, with 16 bases separating them. Germline lookup yields CDR1 MNHNY and CDR2 SVGAGI (reference sequence). The CDR3 sequence: CASSSREDSRNYGYTF. In nucleotides, the CDR3 is TGTGCCAGCAGTTCCCGGGAGGACAGTCGTAACTATGGCTACACCTTC.

This CDR3 is CASSQEAPQSNEQFF. In DNA form, the CDR3 reads TGTGCCAGCAGCCAAGAGGCTCCGCAATCCAATGAGCAGTTCTTC. The V and J genes are TRBV4-2 and TRBJ2-1, with D unclear. Trimming cost V 0 bases and J 6 bases, with 12 bases left between them. This CDR3 contains 15 residues. The germline V gene encodes CDR1 LGHNA and CDR2 YNFKEQ.

J is TRBJ2-7 and V is TRBV27, with D possibly TRBD1 on 5 matching bases. Germline lookup yields CDR1 MNHEY and CDR2 SMNVEV (reference sequence). The V end was cut by 2 bases, the J end by 2 bases, with 10 bases between. This CDR3 region has 14 residues. CDR3 sequence reads: CASSLHGQAYEQYF. The CDR3 DNA follows: TGTGCCAGCAGTTTACACGGACAAGCCTACGAGCAGTACTTC.

The sample holds a few counts of this clone. The same CDR3 can be traced to other DNA sequences in this sample. V gene TRBV7-6 combines with J gene TRBJ2-7; a possible D gene is TRBD2 (6 bases). The CDR3 has 13 amino acids. The V gene lost 5 bases and the J gene lost 0 bases, with 8 bases spanning the gap. The germline V gene has CDR1 SGHVS and CDR2 FNYEAQ. CDR3: CASSPGLSYEQYF. CDR3 sequence (DNA): TGTGCCAGCAGCCCGGGACTCTCCTACGAGCAGTACTTC. Based on the CDR3 plus reference TRBV7-6 and TRBJ2-7, the full variable domain is GAGVSQSPRYKVTKRGQDVALRCDPISGHVSLYWYRQALGQGPEFLTYFNYEAQQDKSGLPNDRFSAERPEGSISTLTIQRTEQRDSAMYRCASSPGLSYEQYFGPGTRLTVT.

The V gene is TRBV2, the J gene TRBJ2-1, with 10 bases lining up with TRBD2. Germline V gene sequence: CDR1 SNHLY, CDR2 FYNNEI. After removal of 6 bases from V and 3 bases from J, the junction contained 8 bases not matched to a gene. CDR3 length: 16 residues. The chain's CDR3 is CASRAIAGGNYNEQFF. The CDR3 nucleotides read TGTGCCAGCAGGGCCATAGCGGGAGGTAACTACAATGAGCAGTTCTTC.

The chain recombines TRBV15 with TRBJ2-7; the D gene is possibly TRBD2 (6 bases). The germline V gene encodes CDR1 LNHNV and CDR2 YYDKDF (reference sequence). Trimming took off 3 bases at V and 0 bases at J, with 12 bases between the two ends. The CDR3 spans 15 residues. CDR3 residues: CATSSMAGSSYEQYF. CDR3 sequence (DNA): TGTGCCACCAGCAGTATGGCGGGATCCTCCTACGAGCAGTACTTC.

V gene TRBV2 combines with J gene TRBJ2-7; D gene unclear. This CDR3 has 12 amino acids. V lost 5 bases and J 6 bases, leaving 11 bases between the germline ends. Germline CDR1 SNHLY, CDR2 FYNNEI. Written as DNA, the CDR3 is TGTGCCAGCAGTTTCTTTTTTGGCGAGCAGTACTTC. Amino acids: CASSFFFGEQYF.

The genes are TRBV6-1 and TRBJ2-7, with TRBD2 identical over 13 bases. The V segment lost 1 base and the J segment 2 bases; nucleotides outside the gene matches: 5. Germline V gene sequence: CDR1 MNHNS, CDR2 SASEGT. The CDR3 length is 17 residues. DNA of the CDR3: TGTGCCAGCAGTGAAGACCGAGGACTAGCGGGAGCCTACGAGCAGTACTTC. It translates to CASSEDRGLAGAYEQYF.

The chain has TRBV7-2 and TRBJ2-5; 8 bases fit TRBD2. The CDR3 covers 14 residues. CDR1 and CDR2 from the germline V gene are SGHTA and FQGNSA. As DNA, the CDR3 is TGTGAGGCGGGGGGACGGCTCCACAGAGAGACCCAGTACTTC. Its translation is CEAGGRLHRETQYF.

This chain joins TRBV5-6 and TRBJ2-7; D gene unclear. This CDR3 contains 13 residues. Germline CDR1 is SGHDT and CDR2 is YYEEEE. Trimming shortened V by 1 base and J by 3 bases, and 8 bases separated the two germline ends. CDR3 residues: CASSLSDHYEQYF. In DNA, the CDR3 is TGTGCCAGCAGCTTGAGCGACCACTACGAGCAGTACTTC.

With respect to this clone: The same CDR3 also results from other DNA sequences found in this sample. The chain combines TRBV7-9 with TRBJ1-1; TRBD1 matches at 8 bases. CDR1 SEHNR and CDR2 FQNEAQ come from the germline V gene (reference sequence). V lost 4 bases, J lost 2 bases, and 9 bases stayed unmatched. The CDR3 loop spans 16 amino acids. The CDR3: CASSSTGTGTNTEAFF. For the CDR3, the DNA is TGTGCCAGCAGCTCCACCGGGACAGGTACTAACACTGAAGCTTTCTTT.

The rearrangement links TRBV28 to TRBJ2-7; D is unresolved. Per germline, CDR1 MDHEN and CDR2 SYDVKM. This CDR3 has 12 amino acids. The germline V and J ends were trimmed by 7 bases and 7 bases, with 14 bases remaining between them. CDR3 in DNA: TGTGCCAGCAATACCTATCTGGGGGAGCAGTACTTC. The encoded protein is CASNTYLGEQYF.

The chain has TRBV27 and TRBJ2-1, with D unclear. Germline CDR1 and CDR2: MNHEY and SMNVEV (reference sequence). The length of the CDR3 is 14 residues. Trimming took off 2 bases at V and 9 bases at J, with 14 bases between the two ends. CDR3 bases: TGTGCCAGCAGTTTAAGCTTAGCAATAGGTGAGCAGTTCTTC. Protein sequence: CASSLSLAIGEQFF.

CDR3 sequence: CASSPFWQENTGELFF. CDR3 nucleotides: TGTGCCAGCAGCCCATTTTGGCAGGAGAACACCGGGGAGCTGTTTTTT. The chain uses TRBV7-6 and TRBJ2-2; D is uncertain. CDR3 length: 16 residues. Per the germline V gene, CDR1 is SGHVS and CDR2 is FNYEAQ. V was cut by 5 bases and J by 1 base, with 14 bases left in between.

This clone has a single count. V and J are TRBV6-5 and TRBJ1-5; maybe TRBD1 (6 bases). The CDR3 covers 15 residues. Germline CDR1 and CDR2: MNHEY and SVGAGI. V was clipped by 1 base and J by 3 bases, with 10 bases between them. The CDR3 here is CASSYFQGNNQPQHF. The CDR3 coding sequence is TGTGCCAGCAGTTACTTCCAGGGGAACAATCAGCCCCAGCATTTT.

The chain carries TRBV7-9 and TRBJ2-3; 12 bases match TRBD2. The CDR3 totals 17 residues. CDR1 and CDR2 from the germline V gene are SEHNR and FQNEAQ (reference sequence). V shed 4 bases and J 0 bases; nucleotides not matched to a gene: 5. In DNA form, the CDR3 reads TGTGCCAGCAGCTCCCACCTAGCGGGGGGGAGCACAGATACGCAGTATTTT. Its translation is CASSSHLAGGSTDTQYF.

Points on this clone: This specimen includes other DNA sequences encoding the same CDR3. The chain uses TRBV27 and TRBJ2-1; 7 bases are shared with TRBD2. The junction had 5 bases not matched to a gene; V was cut back by 3 bases and J by 3 bases. In germline, CDR1 is MNHEY, CDR2 SMNVEV (reference sequence). CDR3 length: 15 residues. The CDR3 is CASSLSSGGYNEQFF. Here the CDR3 DNA reads TGTGCCAGCAGTTTGTCTAGCGGAGGCTACAATGAGCAGTTCTTC.

V is TRBV4-1 and J is TRBJ2-2; 11 nucleotides align to TRBD1. Germline V gives CDR1 MGHRA, CDR2 YSYEKL. V lost 3 bases to trimming and J lost 8 bases; unmatched junction nucleotides: 5. CDR3 length: 15 residues. The CDR3 loop reads CASSHGQGARGELFF. Written as DNA, the CDR3 is TGCGCCAGCAGCCACGGACAGGGGGCGCGGGGGGAGCTGTTTTTT.

V gene TRBV20-1 combines with J gene TRBJ2-1; perhaps TRBD2 as D (5 bases). V was clipped by 4 bases and J by 13 bases, with 14 bases between them. Germline V CDR1 and CDR2: DFQATT, SNEGSKA (reference sequence). This CDR3 comprises 11 residues. The CDR3 DNA follows: TGCAGTGCTAAACTAGAGTTGTTCCAGTTCTTC. Its translation is CSAKLELFQFF.

Of note for this clone: Distinct nucleotide sequences in the sample also encode this CDR3. J is TRBJ2-1 and V is TRBV28, with TRBD2 matching over 10 bases. The CDR3 has 14 residues. The ends lost 2 bases at V and 10 bases at J; junction bases unmatched: 5. Germline V lookup: CDR1 MDHEN, CDR2 SYDVKM. This CDR3 reads CASSLGLAGAEQFF. The CDR3 nucleotides read TGTGCCAGCAGTTTAGGTCTAGCGGGGGCGGAGCAGTTCTTC.

The chain couples TRBV5-6 to TRBJ1-4; TRBD1 aligns across 9 bases. CDR3 length: 15 amino acids. Per the germline V gene, CDR1 is SGHDT and CDR2 is YYEEEE. V gave up 3 bases and J gave up 7 bases; unmatched junction bases: 7. The CDR3 sequence is CASSWGTGTGEKLFF. CDR3 in DNA: TGTGCCAGCAGCTGGGGGACAGGGACCGGTGAAAAACTGTTTTTT.

About this clone itself: Additional DNA sequences in this sample encode the identical CDR3. The gene calls are TRBV6-5 and TRBJ2-5; no definite D call. The germline V and J ends were trimmed by 5 bases and 3 bases, with 7 bases remaining between them. The CDR3 covers 12 residues. Germline-derived CDR1 and CDR2 are MNHEY and SVGAGI. CDR3 nucleotides: TGTGCCAGCAGTCCGGGCGAAGAGACCCAGTACTTC. The encoded protein is CASSPGEETQYF.

This chain joins TRBV6-6 and TRBJ1-2; D remains ambiguous. There are 14 residues in the CDR3. V lost 0 bases and J lost 5, with 10 bases in between. CDR1 and CDR2 (germline): MNHNY, SVGAGI (reference sequence). CDR3 sequence: CASSYSTPMYGYTF. DNA for the CDR3: TGTGCCAGCAGTTACTCGACGCCCATGTATGGCTACACCTTC.

The chain has TRBV7-9 and TRBJ2-2; 10 bases line up with TRBD2. Germline V gives CDR1 SEHNR, CDR2 FQNEAQ (reference sequence). After removal of 3 bases from V and 4 bases from J, the junction contained 8 bases not matched to a gene. This CDR3 comprises 17 residues. The CDR3 coding sequence is TGTGCCAGCAGCTTGAAAGATAGCGGGAGGTTCACCGGGGAGCTGTTTTTT. Residues: CASSLKDSGRFTGELFF.

DNA of the CDR3: TGCGCCAGCAGCCAACTCCGGCACACTGAAGCTTTCTTT. Amino acid sequence: CASSQLRHTEAFF. This chain connects TRBV4-1 to TRBJ1-1, with D unresolved. Looked up from germline, CDR1 is MGHRA and CDR2 is YSYEKL. V was trimmed by 2 bases and J by 3 bases, leaving 7 bases between them. CDR3 size: 13 residues.